A selection of T cell receptor beta chains follows, all from one sample in a study of T cell repertoires in ileal Crohn's disease. Profiling relied on immunoSEQ multiplex PCR, and the TCRdb table lists in-frame clones only, not all of them. The data contain approximately 6,900 clones, roughly 78% of them singletons. Sequencing input: ileal tissue. These receptor sequences come from an adult with Crohn's disease. The CDR3 runs from the conserved cysteine through the conserved F or W. Fields, in order: V gene, D gene, J gene, clone size, CDR3 protein, CDR3 DNA. The D gene is left open where the match is weak. Clone size is given for some rows only: seen once, a few or many times, or a class if the clone is expanded.

v_call: TRBV30
d_call: -
j_call: TRBJ1-5
clone_size: few
cdr3_aa: CAWSVGTQNQPQHF
cdr3_nt: TGTGCCTGGTCTGTCGGGACACAAAATCAGCCCCAGCATTTT

v_call: TRBV10-1
d_call: -
j_call: TRBJ1-1
clone_size: -
cdr3_aa: CASSEWQNTEAFF
cdr3_nt: TGCGCCAGCAGTGAATGGCAGAACACTGAAGCTTTCTTT

v_call: TRBV5-1
d_call: TRBD2
j_call: TRBJ2-6
clone_size: -
cdr3_aa: CASSPGLLRTLVGANVLTF
cdr3_nt: TGCGCCAGCAGCCCGGGACTATTAAGAACTCTTGTTGGGGCCAACGTCCTGACTTTC

v_call: TRBV7-8
d_call: TRBD1
j_call: TRBJ2-6
clone_size: -
cdr3_aa: CASRLTGGGGANVLTF
cdr3_nt: TGTGCCAGCAGGCTGACAGGGGGCGGCGGGGCCAACGTCCTGACTTTC

v_call: TRBV10-2
d_call: TRBD2
j_call: TRBJ2-5
clone_size: -
cdr3_aa: CASSESGGRETQYF
cdr3_nt: TGCGCCAGCAGTGAATCGGGCGGGAGAGAGACCCAGTACTTC

v_call: TRBV5-1
d_call: TRBD1
j_call: TRBJ2-1
clone_size: -
cdr3_aa: CASSLRQGAYNEQFF
cdr3_nt: TGCGCCAGCAGCTTACGACAGGGGGCCTACAATGAGCAGTTCTTC

v_call: TRBV18
d_call: -
j_call: TRBJ1-6
clone_size: -
cdr3_aa: CASCRGLGDYSPLHF
cdr3_nt: TGTGCCAGCTGCCGGGGATTGGGGGACTATTCACCCCTCCACTTT

v_call: TRBV29-1
d_call: TRBD2
j_call: TRBJ2-3
clone_size: -
cdr3_aa: CSVELAGDTQYF
cdr3_nt: TGCAGCGTTGAACTAGCGGGAGATACGCAGTATTTT

v_call: TRBV5-1
d_call: TRBD1
j_call: TRBJ1-4
clone_size: -
cdr3_aa: CASSLGGQQNEKLFF
cdr3_nt: TGCGCCAGCAGCTTGGGGGGACAGCAAAATGAAAAACTGTTTTTT

v_call: TRBV6-5
d_call: -
j_call: TRBJ2-7
clone_size: -
cdr3_aa: CASSSGAYEQYF
cdr3_nt: TGTGCCAGCAGCTCCGGAGCCTACGAGCAGTACTTC

v_call: TRBV27
d_call: -
j_call: TRBJ1-2
clone_size: -
cdr3_aa: CASSLSLGDYGYTF
cdr3_nt: TGTGCCAGCAGTTTATCATTGGGCGACTATGGCTACACCTTC

v_call: TRBV7-9
d_call: -
j_call: TRBJ2-5
clone_size: -
cdr3_aa: CASSLGSARTQETQYF
cdr3_nt: TGTGCCAGCAGCTTAGGGTCAGCGAGAACCCAAGAGACCCAGTACTTC

v_call: TRBV6-5
d_call: -
j_call: TRBJ2-5
clone_size: -
cdr3_aa: CASSRNAQGRETQYF
cdr3_nt: TGTGCCAGCAGCCGTAATGCCCAGGGCAGGGAGACCCAGTACTTC

v_call: TRBV5-4
d_call: -
j_call: TRBJ2-5
clone_size: -
cdr3_aa: CASTVRGAQETQYF
cdr3_nt: TGTGCCAGCACCGTCCGTGGGGCCCAAGAGACCCAGTACTTC

v_call: TRBV7-2
d_call: -
j_call: TRBJ1-1
clone_size: once
cdr3_aa: CASSFGPNTEAFF
cdr3_nt: TGTGCCAGCAGCTTTGGGCCGAACACTGAAGCTTTCTTT

v_call: TRBV15
d_call: TRBD2
j_call: TRBJ2-7
clone_size: -
cdr3_aa: CATSMLAGGPNEQYF
cdr3_nt: TGTGCCACCAGCATGCTAGCGGGAGGGCCCAACGAGCAGTACTTC

v_call: TRBV9
d_call: -
j_call: TRBJ1-1
clone_size: -
cdr3_aa: CASSVLVGGNAEAFF
cdr3_nt: TGTGCCAGCAGCGTCCTCGTGGGGGGGAACGCTGAAGCTTTCTTT

v_call: TRBV5-1
d_call: TRBD1
j_call: TRBJ1-5
clone_size: once
cdr3_aa: CASSPGGPSNQPQHF
cdr3_nt: TGCGCCAGCAGCCCAGGGGGACCTAGCAATCAGCCCCAGCATTTT

v_call: TRBV18
d_call: -
j_call: TRBJ1-1
clone_size: -
cdr3_aa: CASSPRMGQDTEAFF
cdr3_nt: TGTGCCAGCTCACCACGCATGGGGCAAGACACTGAAGCTTTCTTT

v_call: TRBV28
d_call: TRBD1
j_call: TRBJ1-5
clone_size: once
cdr3_aa: CASSFQGGQPQHF
cdr3_nt: TGTGCCAGCAGTTTTCAGGGGGGTCAGCCCCAGCATTTT

v_call: TRBV5-6
d_call: TRBD1
j_call: TRBJ1-2
clone_size: -
cdr3_aa: CASSFQGGKNYGYTF
cdr3_nt: TGTGCCAGCAGCTTTCAGGGGGGCAAAAACTATGGCTACACCTTC

v_call: TRBV19
d_call: -
j_call: TRBJ1-1
clone_size: -
cdr3_aa: CASRPRTDGMNTEAFF
cdr3_nt: TGTGCCAGTAGGCCCAGGACAGATGGTATGAACACTGAAGCTTTCTTT

v_call: TRBV2
d_call: TRBD1
j_call: TRBJ1-5
clone_size: -
cdr3_aa: CASSPNRGEPQHF
cdr3_nt: TGTGCCAGCAGTCCAAACAGGGGTGAGCCCCAGCATTTT

v_call: TRBV6-1
d_call: TRBD2
j_call: TRBJ2-7
clone_size: -
cdr3_aa: CASSRTSGDTYEQYF
cdr3_nt: TGTGCCAGCAGCCGGACTAGCGGGGACACCTACGAGCAGTACTTC

v_call: TRBV25-1
d_call: TRBD2
j_call: TRBJ2-4
clone_size: -
cdr3_aa: CASNPPGGNIQYF
cdr3_nt: TGTGCCAGCAATCCCCCCGGGGGGAACATTCAGTACTTC

v_call: TRBV7-8
d_call: -
j_call: TRBJ1-3
clone_size: -
cdr3_aa: CASSPSGNTIYF
cdr3_nt: TGTGCCAGCAGCCCATCTGGAAACACCATATATTTT

v_call: TRBV7-3
d_call: TRBD2
j_call: TRBJ2-5
clone_size: few
cdr3_aa: CASSLRAGGQGETQYF
cdr3_nt: TGTGCCAGCAGCCTAAGGGCGGGGGGGCAGGGAGAGACCCAGTACTTC

v_call: TRBV6-6
d_call: -
j_call: TRBJ1-2
clone_size: -
cdr3_aa: CASSYIPGVGNYGYTF
cdr3_nt: TGTGCCAGCAGTTACATCCCAGGGGTAGGAAACTATGGCTACACCTTC

v_call: TRBV5-1
d_call: -
j_call: TRBJ1-3
clone_size: once
cdr3_aa: CASSPGRISGNTIYF
cdr3_nt: TGCGCCAGCAGCCCCGGGAGGATCTCTGGAAACACCATATATTTT

v_call: TRBV9
d_call: TRBD1
j_call: TRBJ2-7
clone_size: -
cdr3_aa: CASSLGQGAYEQYF
cdr3_nt: TGTGCCAGCAGCCTGGGACAGGGCGCTTACGAGCAGTACTTC

v_call: TRBV28
d_call: TRBD2
j_call: TRBJ2-7
clone_size: few
cdr3_aa: CASRPGRGSGSWEQYF
cdr3_nt: TGTGCCAGCCGGCCCGGAAGAGGTAGCGGGAGTTGGGAGCAGTACTTC